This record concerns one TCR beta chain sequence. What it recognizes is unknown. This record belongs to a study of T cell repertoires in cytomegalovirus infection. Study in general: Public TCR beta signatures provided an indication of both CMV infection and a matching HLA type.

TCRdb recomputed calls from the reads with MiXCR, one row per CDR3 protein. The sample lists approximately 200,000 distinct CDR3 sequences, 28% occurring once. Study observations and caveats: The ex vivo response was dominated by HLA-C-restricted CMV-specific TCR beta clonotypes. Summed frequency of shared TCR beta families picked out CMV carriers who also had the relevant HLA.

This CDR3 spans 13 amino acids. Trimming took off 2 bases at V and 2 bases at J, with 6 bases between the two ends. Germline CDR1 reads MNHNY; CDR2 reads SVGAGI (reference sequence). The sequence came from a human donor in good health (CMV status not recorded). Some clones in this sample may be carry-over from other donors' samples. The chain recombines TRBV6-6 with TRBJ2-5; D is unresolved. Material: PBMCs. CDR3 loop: CASSYGQQETQYF. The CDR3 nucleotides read TGTGCCAGCAGTTACGGGCAGCAAGAGACCCAGTACTTC.